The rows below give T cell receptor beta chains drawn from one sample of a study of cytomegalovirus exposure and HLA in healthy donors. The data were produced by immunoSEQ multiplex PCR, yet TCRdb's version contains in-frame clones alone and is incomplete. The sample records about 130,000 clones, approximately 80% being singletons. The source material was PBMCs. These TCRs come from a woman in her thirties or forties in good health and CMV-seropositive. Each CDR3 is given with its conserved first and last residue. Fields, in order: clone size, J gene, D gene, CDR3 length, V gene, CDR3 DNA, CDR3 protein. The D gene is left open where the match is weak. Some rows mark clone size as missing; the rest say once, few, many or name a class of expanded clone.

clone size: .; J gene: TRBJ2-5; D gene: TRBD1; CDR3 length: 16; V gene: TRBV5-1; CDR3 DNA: TGCGCCAGCAGCACTTTCCCGACAGGGGTCAGGGAGACCCAGTACTTC; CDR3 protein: CASSTFPTGVRETQYF
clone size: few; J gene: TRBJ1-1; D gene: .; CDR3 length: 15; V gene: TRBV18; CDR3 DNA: TGTGCCAGCTCACCACGTTGGGACACCTACACTGAAGCTTTCTTT; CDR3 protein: CASSPRWDTYTEAFF
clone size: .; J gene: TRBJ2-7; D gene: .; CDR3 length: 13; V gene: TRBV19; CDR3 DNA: TGTGCCAGTAGTACTAGCCCGGGCTACGAGCAGTACTTC; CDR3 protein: CASSTSPGYEQYF
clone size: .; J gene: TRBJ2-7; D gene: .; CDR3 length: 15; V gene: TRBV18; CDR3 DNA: TGTGCCAGCTCACCACGCGAGAGTCCGTCCTACGAGCAGTACTTC; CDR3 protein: CASSPRESPSYEQYF
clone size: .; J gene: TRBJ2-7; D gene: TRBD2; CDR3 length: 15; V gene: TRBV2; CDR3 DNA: TGTGCCAGCAGTATGAGCGCGGGAGGTTCCTACGAGCAGTACTTC; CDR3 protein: CASSMSAGGSYEQYF
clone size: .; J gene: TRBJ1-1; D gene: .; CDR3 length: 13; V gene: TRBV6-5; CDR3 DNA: TGTGCCAGCCTAATGGGGGGAGGCACTGAAGCTTTCTTT; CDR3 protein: CASLMGGGTEAFF
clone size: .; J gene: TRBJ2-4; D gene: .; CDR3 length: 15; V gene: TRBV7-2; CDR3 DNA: TGTGCCAGCAGCCTTAGTAACGACGTGGGCAACATTCAGTACTTC; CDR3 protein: CASSLSNDVGNIQYF
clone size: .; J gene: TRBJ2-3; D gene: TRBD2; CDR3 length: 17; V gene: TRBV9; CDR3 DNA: TGTGCCAGCAGCACAGCTAGCGGGGGGGGAATCACAGATACGCAGTATTTT; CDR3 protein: CASSTASGGGITDTQYF
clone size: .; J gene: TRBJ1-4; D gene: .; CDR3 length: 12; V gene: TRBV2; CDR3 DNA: TGTGCCAGCAGTGAGCGGACAGAAAAACTGTTTTTT; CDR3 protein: CASSERTEKLFF
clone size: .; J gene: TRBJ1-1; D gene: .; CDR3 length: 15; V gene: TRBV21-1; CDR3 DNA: TGTGCCAGCAGCAAAGGTACAGGGGTATGCACTGAAGCTTTCTTT; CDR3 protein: CASSKGTGVCTEAFF
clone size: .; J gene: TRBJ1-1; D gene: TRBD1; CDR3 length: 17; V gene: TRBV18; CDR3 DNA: TGTGCCAGCTCACAAGGGACAGGGCGAAATGCGAACACTGAAGCTTTCTTT; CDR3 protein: CASSQGTGRNANTEAFF
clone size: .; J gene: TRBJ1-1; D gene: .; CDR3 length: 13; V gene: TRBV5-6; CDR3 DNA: TGTGCCAGCAGCTCCCTCGGGGGGACTGAAGCTTTCTTT; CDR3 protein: CASSSLGGTEAFF
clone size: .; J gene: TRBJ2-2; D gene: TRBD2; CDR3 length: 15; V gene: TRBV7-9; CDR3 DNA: TGTGCCAGCAGCTTTAGCGGGGTGAACACCGGGGAGCTGTTTTTT; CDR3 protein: CASSFSGVNTGELFF
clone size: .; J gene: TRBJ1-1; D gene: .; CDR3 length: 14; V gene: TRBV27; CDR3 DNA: TGTGCCAGCAGTTTACTCGGGTGGAACACTGAAGCTTTCTTT; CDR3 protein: CASSLLGWNTEAFF
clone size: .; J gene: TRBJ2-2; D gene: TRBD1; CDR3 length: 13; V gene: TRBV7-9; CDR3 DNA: TGTGCCAGCAGCAGGGGGCGCGACGGGGAGCTGTTTTTT; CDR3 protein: CASSRGRDGELFF
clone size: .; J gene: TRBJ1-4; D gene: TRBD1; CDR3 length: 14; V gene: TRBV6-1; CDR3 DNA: TGTGCCAGCAGTGAGGGGACAGGGTCTGAGAAACTGTTTTTT; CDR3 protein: CASSEGTGSEKLFF
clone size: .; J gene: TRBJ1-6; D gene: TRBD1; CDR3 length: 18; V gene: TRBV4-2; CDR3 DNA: TGTGCCAGCAGCCAAGGCGGACAGGGGGCGCTGAATTTTTCACCCCTCCACTTT; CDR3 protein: CASSQGGQGALNFSPLHF
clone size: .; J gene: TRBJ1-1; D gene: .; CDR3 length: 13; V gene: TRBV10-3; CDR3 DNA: TGTGCCATCAGCCCTTACACAATCACTGAAGCTTTCTTT; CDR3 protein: CAISPYTITEAFF
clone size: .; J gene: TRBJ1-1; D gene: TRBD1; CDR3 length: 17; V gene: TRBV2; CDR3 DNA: TGTGCCAGCACTCCCCGGGACAGGGGATATATGAACACTGAAGCTTTCTTT; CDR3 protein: CASTPRDRGYMNTEAFF
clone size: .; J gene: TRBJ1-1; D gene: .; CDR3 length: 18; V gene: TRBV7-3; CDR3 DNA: TGTGCCAGCAGCTTAGGACCAGGGCTTAAAGGTGATGGCACTGAAGCTTTCTTT; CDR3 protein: CASSLGPGLKGDGTEAFF
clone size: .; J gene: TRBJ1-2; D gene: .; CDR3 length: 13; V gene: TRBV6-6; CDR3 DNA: TGTGCCAGCAGCCCGGCGGTGAATTATGGCTACACCTTC; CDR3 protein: CASSPAVNYGYTF
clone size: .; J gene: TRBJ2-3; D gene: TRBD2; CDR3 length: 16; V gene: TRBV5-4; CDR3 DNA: TGTGCCAGCAGCACTTTTAGCGGGAGGCAAACAGATACGCAGTATTTT; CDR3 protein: CASSTFSGRQTDTQYF
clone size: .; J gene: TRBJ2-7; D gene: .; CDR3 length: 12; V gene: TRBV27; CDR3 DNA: TGTGCCAGCAGGCACGTGGGGCACGAGCAGTACTTC; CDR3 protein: CASRHVGHEQYF
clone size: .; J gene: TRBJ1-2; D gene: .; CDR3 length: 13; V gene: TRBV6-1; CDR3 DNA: TGTGCCAGCACCCCGGGAGGAACCTATGGCTACACCTTC; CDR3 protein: CASTPGGTYGYTF
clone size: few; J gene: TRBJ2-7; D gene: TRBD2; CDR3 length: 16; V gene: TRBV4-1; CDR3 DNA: TGCGCCAGCAGCCAAGCCTCGGGACTAGCGGGGTTCGAGCAGTACTTC; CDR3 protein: CASSQASGLAGFEQYF
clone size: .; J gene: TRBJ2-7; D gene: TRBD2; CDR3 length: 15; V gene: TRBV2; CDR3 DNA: TGTGCCAGCAGTGAAGCTAGCGGGGGGGCCTACGAGCAGTACTTC; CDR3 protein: CASSEASGGAYEQYF